The 3 T cell receptor beta chains reported below all come from one sample, sequenced in a study of T-cell reconstitution after alpha-beta-depleted transplantation in children. Unique molecular identifiers were incorporated when the TCRbeta library was constructed. TCRdb used MiXCR to reprocess the PCR reads, holding one entry per CDR3 protein. The data show about 600,000 distinct CDR3 sequences, 10% to 15% seen once. Sample: PBMCs, mostly from graft donor cells, taken 360 days after TCRalphabeta/CD19-depleted stem cell transplant. These receptors originate from a male patient between 10 and 17 years old who had a stem cell transplant for acute myeloid leukemia, so the T cells may come from the graft donor.

In its sample, this clonotype was seen a few times. J is TRBJ2-7 and V is TRBV20-1, with D unclear. V was clipped by 0 bases and J by 3 bases, with 18 bases between them. The CDR3 runs 16 residues. Looked up from germline, CDR1 is DFQATT and CDR2 is SNEGSKA (reference sequence). CDR3 amino acids: CSARDRQGPNLYEQYF. CDR3 nucleotide sequence: TGCAGTGCTAGAGATCGGCAAGGACCAAACCTCTACGAGCAGTACTTC.

This clonotype has more than one count but fewer than ten. The chain uses TRBV18 and TRBJ2-7, with D possibly called TRBD1 or TRBD2 (5 bases each). This CDR3 contains 14 residues. Trimming cost V 8 bases and J 5 bases, with 19 bases left between them. The germline gives CDR1 KGHSH, CDR2 LQKENI. This CDR3 is CASLNGAGSNEQYF. CDR3 nucleotides: TGTGCCAGCCTAAACGGGGCAGGGTCCAACGAGCAGTACTTC.

This clonotype has ten or more counts. The chain uses TRBV29-1 and TRBJ2-6, with D possibly TRBD2 on 6 matching bases. The CDR3 sequence is 13 residues long. Germline values: CDR1 SQVTM, CDR2 ANQGSEA. V lost 5 bases and J 8 bases, leaving 13 bases between the germline ends. CDR3 amino acids: CSVYRRGTNVLTF. The CDR3 nucleotides are TGCAGCGTTTACCGCCGGGGGACCAACGTCCTGACTTTC.